A single sample gave rise to the 13 T cell receptor beta chains below, sequenced in a study of shared clonotypes between healthy human individuals. Sequencing was performed with immunoSEQ multiplex PCR; in TCRdb, only in-frame clones are kept and a portion is missing. The table has hundreds of thousands of clones, 85% to 95% seen once. Positively selected for CCR7, the CD45RO-negative cells used as naive CD8 cells excluded terminally differentiated effector memory CD45RA+ cells. The sequencing input was naive CD8+ T cells sorted from blood. These receptors all stem from a woman younger than 45 in good health.

This clone occurred once. This rearrangement joins TRBV9 to TRBJ2-2; the match to TRBD2 covers 7 bases. CDR1 and CDR2 (germline): SGDLS, YYNGEE. The CDR3 spans 15 residues. V lost 0 bases, J lost 7 bases, and 6 bases stayed unmatched. This chain's CDR3 is CASSVGGSYDGELFF. In nucleotides, the CDR3 is TGTGCCAGCAGCGTAGGCGGGAGTTATGACGGGGAGCTGTTTTTT.

The chain uses TRBV5-1 and TRBJ2-7; D uncertain. Germline CDR1 reads SGHRS; CDR2 reads YFSETQ. The V gene lost 1 base and the J gene lost 1 base, with 9 bases spanning the gap. This CDR3 is 14 amino acids long. CDR3 protein: CASSLSQLSYEQYF. The CDR3, as DNA: TGCGCCAGCAGCTTGAGTCAGCTTTCCTACGAGCAGTACTTC.

The V and J genes are TRBV7-9 and TRBJ1-4; no reliable D call. This CDR3 is built from 15 residues. V was trimmed by 2 bases and J by 0 bases, leaving 7 bases between them. Germline V gene data show CDR1 as SEHNR and CDR2 as FQNEAQ (reference sequence). CDR3 in DNA: TGTGCCAGCAGCTTACGAGATTCAACTAATGAAAAACTGTTTTTT. Its protein is CASSLRDSTNEKLFF.

The genes are TRBV5-1 and TRBJ2-5; TRBD1 or TRBD2 may be the D gene (5 bases each). The CDR3 is 15 residues long. V shed 1 base and J shed 4 bases, with 14 bases lying between them. CDR1 is SGHRS, CDR2 YFSETQ, per germline. CDR3 DNA sequence: TGCGCCAGCAGCTTGAGGTCAGGGAGAATAGAGACCCAGTACTTC. Translating gives CASSLRSGRIETQYF.

J is TRBJ2-5 and V is TRBV6-1, with 9 nucleotides matching TRBD2. V gave up 3 bases and J gave up 1 base; unmatched junction bases: 3. The germline V gene encodes CDR1 MNHNS and CDR2 SASEGT. The CDR3 is made up of 15 amino acids. DNA for the CDR3: TGTGCCAGCAGTGAGACTAGCGGATCCCAAGAGACCCAGTACTTC. It specifies CASSETSGSQETQYF.

The count of this clone is one. V and J are TRBV7-9 and TRBJ2-3; D is perhaps TRBD1 or TRBD2 (5 bases each). The CDR3 runs to 18 residues. V lost 5 bases and J lost 4, with 25 bases in between. The germline V gene encodes CDR1 SEHNR and CDR2 FQNEAQ (reference sequence). Written as DNA, the CDR3 is TGTGCCAGCAGCCACTCTATCCATAGCGCACCCAGGGCAGATACGCAGTATTTT. Amino acid sequence: CASSHSIHSAPRADTQYF. Full variable domain (outside the CDR3, taken from reference TRBV7-9 and TRBJ2-3): DTGVSQNPRHKITKRGQNVTFRCDPISEHNRLYWYRQTLGQGPEFLTYFQNEAQLEKSRLLSDRFSAERPKGSFSTLEIQRTEQGDSAMYLCASSHSIHSAPRADTQYFGPGTRLTVL.

The chain links TRBV9 to TRBJ2-3; 9 positions agree with TRBD2. The germline V gene encodes CDR1 SGDLS and CDR2 YYNGEE. This CDR3 contains 14 residues. Trimming cost V 3 bases and J 9 bases; bases outside gene matches: 8. The CDR3 loop is CASSGSGSIVTQYF. In DNA form, the CDR3 reads TGTGCCAGCAGCGGTAGCGGGAGTATTGTCACGCAGTATTTT.

The chain uses TRBV20-1 and TRBJ2-1; D might be TRBD2 (6 bases). The CDR3 totals 11 residues. CDR1 and CDR2 (germline): DFQATT, SNEGSKA (reference sequence). This CDR3 reads CTFRVGGEQFF. In nucleotides, the CDR3 is TGCACCTTCAGGGTGGGGGGTGAGCAGTTCTTC.

The chain employs TRBV13 and TRBJ2-7; 13 bases are shared with TRBD2. CDR1 is PRHDT and CDR2 is FYEKMQ in the germline V gene (reference sequence). The CDR3 is 16 residues long. V trimming: 2 bases; J trimming: 6 bases; junction bases outside the gene matches: 7. The CDR3 DNA follows: TGTGCCAGCAGCTTACCTCGACTAGCGGGGGGTTCCGAGCAGTACTTC. The encoded protein is CASSLPRLAGGSEQYF. The entire variable domain, with the rest obtained from reference TRBV13 and TRBJ2-7, is as follows: AAGVIQSPRHLIKEKRETATLKCYPIPRHDTVYWYQQGPGQDPQFLISFYEKMQSDKGSIPDRFSAQQFSDYHSELNMSSLELGDSALYFCASSLPRLAGGSEQYFGPGTRLTVT.

V gene TRBV4-2 combines with J gene TRBJ2-7; the D is unclear. The CDR3 loop spans 14 amino acids. In germline, CDR1 is LGHNA, CDR2 YNFKEQ. With 1 base removed from V and 5 bases from J, the gap between germline ends came to 12 bases. Here the CDR3 reads CASSQVSTSDEQYF. CDR3 DNA sequence: TGTGCCAGCAGCCAAGTCTCAACTTCCGACGAGCAGTACTTC.

This sequence joins TRBV11-2 and TRBJ1-5, with TRBD1 matching over 8 bases. Germline V gene data show CDR1 as SGHAT and CDR2 as FQNNGV. The CDR3 covers 15 residues. Trimming removed 1 base from V and 5 bases from J; junction bases left unmatched: 4. The CDR3 coding sequence is TGTGCCAGCAGCTTAGCAGGGGGCGGGGATCAGCCCCAGCATTTT. It is translated as CASSLAGGGDQPQHF.

A single count supports this clone. The chain couples TRBV7-8 to TRBJ2-7, with a tentative D call TRBD2 (5 bases). V lost 1 base to trimming and J lost 2 bases, with 9 bases between them. This CDR3 spans 14 amino acids. CDR1 and CDR2 (germline): SGHVS, FQNEAQ. The CDR3 bases are TGTGCCAGCAGCTTAGGTGGGAGACCCTACGAGCAGTACTTC. This translates into CASSLGGRPYEQYF.

The chain recombines TRBV29-1 with TRBJ2-5; 11 bases match TRBD2. Near its end, the DNA agrees better with TRBJ2-7, so the J call may be wrong. Germline CDR1 is SQVTM and CDR2 is ANQGSEA. This CDR3 has 15 residues. The CDR3 here is CSVEDTTSGSYEQYF. The CDR3 bases are TGCAGCGTTGAAGATACAACTAGCGGGAGCTACGAGCAGTACTTC.